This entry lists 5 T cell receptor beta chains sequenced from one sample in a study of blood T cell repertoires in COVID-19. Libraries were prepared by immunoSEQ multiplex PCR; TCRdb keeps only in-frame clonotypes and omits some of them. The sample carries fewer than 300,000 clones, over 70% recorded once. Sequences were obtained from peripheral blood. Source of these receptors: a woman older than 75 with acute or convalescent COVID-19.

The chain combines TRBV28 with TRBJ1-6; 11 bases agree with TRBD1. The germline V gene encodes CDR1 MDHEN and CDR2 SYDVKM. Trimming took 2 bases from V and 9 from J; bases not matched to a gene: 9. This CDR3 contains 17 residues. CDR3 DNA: TGTGCCAGCAGTTTACGAAACTGGGACAGGGGGGTTTCACCCCTCCACTTT. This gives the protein CASSLRNWDRGVSPLHF.

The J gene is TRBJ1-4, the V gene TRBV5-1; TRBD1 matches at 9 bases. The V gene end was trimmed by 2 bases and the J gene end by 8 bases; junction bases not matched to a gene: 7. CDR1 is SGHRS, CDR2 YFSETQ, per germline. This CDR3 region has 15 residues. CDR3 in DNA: TGCGCCAGCAGCTTACAGGGGGCGCGGGAGGAAAAACTGTTTTTT. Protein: CASSLQGAREEKLFF.

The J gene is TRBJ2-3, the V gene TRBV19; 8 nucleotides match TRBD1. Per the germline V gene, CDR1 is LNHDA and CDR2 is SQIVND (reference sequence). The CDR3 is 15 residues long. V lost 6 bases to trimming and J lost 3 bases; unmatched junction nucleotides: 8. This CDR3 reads CASRTGGVRTDTQYF. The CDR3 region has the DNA TGTGCCAGTAGAACAGGGGGTGTACGGACAGATACGCAGTATTTT.

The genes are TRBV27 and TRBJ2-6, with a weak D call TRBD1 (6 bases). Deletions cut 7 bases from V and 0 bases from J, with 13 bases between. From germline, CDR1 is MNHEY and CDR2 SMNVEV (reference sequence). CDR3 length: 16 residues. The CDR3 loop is CASNPRGISGANVLTF. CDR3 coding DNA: TGTGCCAGCAACCCCAGGGGAATCTCTGGGGCCAACGTCCTGACTTTC.

The chain's CDR3 is CASSAQGENTEAFF. CDR3 coding DNA: TGTGCCAGCAGTGCACAGGGAGAGAACACTGAAGCTTTCTTT. The V and J genes are TRBV25-1 and TRBJ1-1, with a possible D match to TRBD1 (6 bases). The CDR3 has 14 residues. The V end lost 4 bases, the J end lost 1 base, and 10 bases lay between the germline ends. The germline V gene encodes CDR1 MGHDK and CDR2 SYGVNS.